Below are 6 T cell receptor beta chains sequenced from a single sample in a study of shared clonotypes between healthy human individuals. TCRdb keeps only in-frame clones here, not all; method: immunoSEQ multiplex PCR. The sample consists of a few million clones, over 85% of them appearing once. CD45RO-negative cells were positively selected for CCR7, leaving out terminally differentiated effector memory CD45RA+ cells. What was sequenced was naive CD8+ T cells from PBMCs. Every receptor here comes from a man aged 18 to 30 in good health. Some clones in this sample may be carry-over from other donors' samples.

This clone appeared a few times. CDR3 in amino acids: CASSQSANLNTEAFF. The DNA of the CDR3 is TGCGCCAGCAGCCAGTCGGCTAACCTGAACACTGAAGCTTTCTTT. The rearrangement joins TRBV4-1 to TRBJ1-1; D unresolved. The CDR3 runs to 15 residues. The germline CDR1 and CDR2 sequences are MGHRA and YSYEKL. Trimming left V 3 bases short and J 0 bases short, with 11 bases between.

The chain has TRBV27 and TRBJ2-7; TRBD1 is a possible D gene (6 bases). Germline V gene sequence: CDR1 MNHEY, CDR2 SMNVEV (reference sequence). The germline V and J ends were trimmed by 8 bases and 3 bases, with 14 bases remaining between them. This CDR3 is built from 13 residues. CDR3 DNA sequence: TGTGCCAGCTTGGGGGCTTTAGGCTACGAGCAGTACTTC. This encodes CASLGALGYEQYF.

The chain couples TRBV7-9 to TRBJ2-1, with 9 positions matching TRBD2. V trimming: 2 bases; J trimming: 7 bases; junction bases outside the gene matches: 9. Germline lookup yields CDR1 SEHNR and CDR2 FQNEAQ (reference sequence). This CDR3 is built from 16 residues. The CDR3 region has the DNA TGTGCCAGCAGCTTATTTAATAGCGGGAGTAAAAATGAGCAGTTCTTC. Translating gives CASSLFNSGSKNEQFF.

The chain's CDR3 is CASSYSVAGEGDEQFF. CDR3 coding DNA: TGTGCCAGCAGTTACTCTGTAGCGGGAGAAGGCGATGAGCAGTTCTTC. The chain joins TRBV6-5 to TRBJ2-1, with 9 bases aligning to TRBD2. This CDR3 region has 16 residues. CDR1 and CDR2 (germline): MNHEY, SVGAGI. V shed 0 bases and J 8 bases; nucleotides not matched to a gene: 8.

The chain is built from TRBV28 and TRBJ1-1; D is perhaps TRBD1 (6 bases). V gave up 5 bases and J gave up 8 bases, with 12 bases separating them. This CDR3 has 12 residues. Looked up from germline, CDR1 is MDHEN and CDR2 is SYDVKM. The CDR3 protein is CASSLRTAEAFF. In DNA form, the CDR3 reads TGTGCCAGCAGTCTAAGGACAGCAGAAGCTTTCTTT.

This chain joins TRBV6-5 and TRBJ1-5, with a tentative D call TRBD1 (5 bases). The CDR3 has 13 residues. V lost 4 bases and J lost 5, with 9 bases in between. The germline CDR1 and CDR2 sequences are MNHEY and SVGAGI. CDR3 bases: TGTGCCAGCAGTTCGTGGGGGGATCAGCCCCAGCATTTT. Translated, it gives CASSSWGDQPQHF.